The clone carrying this TCR beta chain turned up a few times. Its antigen is undetermined. RNA extraction was followed by reverse transcription into cDNA, which acted as the sequencing template. Assay used: immunoSEQ multiplex PCR; TCRdb lists only in-frame clones, some missing. The data show approximately 150,000 clones, 60% seen once. These data originate in a study of CD8+ T cells in alopecia areata. Overall study findings and caveats: Compared with normal scalp, lesional scalp had higher clonality and more expanded CD8+ clones.

The V and J ends lost 5 bases and 5 bases respectively, with 12 bases between them. Germline V gene lookup returns CDR1 MNHEY and CDR2 SVGAGI. This CDR3 is 13 amino acids long. Treatment described: oral pan-JAK inhibitor, 5-10 mg twice daily. Lesional scalp punch biopsies and peripheral blood were collected from alopecia areata patients. The chain recombines TRBV6-5 with TRBJ2-5; no clear D gene. This sequence originates from a human donor with alopecia areata. The sequences come from CD4+ T cells sorted from blood, collected at week 24, from a patient treated with tofacitinib. In DNA, the CDR3 is TGTGCCAGCAGTGACCCCGGGCCCGAGACCCAGTACTTC. Translation gives CASSDPGPETQYF.